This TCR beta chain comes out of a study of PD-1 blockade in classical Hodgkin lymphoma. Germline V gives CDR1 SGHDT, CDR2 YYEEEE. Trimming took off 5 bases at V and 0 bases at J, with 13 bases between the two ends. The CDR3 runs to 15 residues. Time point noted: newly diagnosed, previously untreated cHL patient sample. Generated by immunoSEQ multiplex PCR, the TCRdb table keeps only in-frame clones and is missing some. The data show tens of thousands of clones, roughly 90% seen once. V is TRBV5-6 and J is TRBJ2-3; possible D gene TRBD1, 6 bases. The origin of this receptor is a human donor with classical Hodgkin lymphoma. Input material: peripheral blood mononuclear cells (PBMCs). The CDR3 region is CASSFGTTSTDTQYF. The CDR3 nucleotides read TGTGCCAGCAGTTTTGGGACAACCAGCACAGATACGCAGTATTTT.